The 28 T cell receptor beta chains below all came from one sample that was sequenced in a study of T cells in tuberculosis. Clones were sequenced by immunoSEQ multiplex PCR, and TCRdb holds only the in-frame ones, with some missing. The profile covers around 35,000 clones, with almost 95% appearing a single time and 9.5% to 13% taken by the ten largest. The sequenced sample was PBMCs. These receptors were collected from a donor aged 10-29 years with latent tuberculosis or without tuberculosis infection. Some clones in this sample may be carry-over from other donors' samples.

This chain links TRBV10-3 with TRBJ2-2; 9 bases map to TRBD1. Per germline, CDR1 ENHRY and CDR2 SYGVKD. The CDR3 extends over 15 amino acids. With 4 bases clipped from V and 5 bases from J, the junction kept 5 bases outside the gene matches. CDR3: CAISGRDRETGELFF. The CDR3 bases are TGTGCCATCAGTGGTAGGGACAGGGAAACCGGGGAGCTGTTTTTT.

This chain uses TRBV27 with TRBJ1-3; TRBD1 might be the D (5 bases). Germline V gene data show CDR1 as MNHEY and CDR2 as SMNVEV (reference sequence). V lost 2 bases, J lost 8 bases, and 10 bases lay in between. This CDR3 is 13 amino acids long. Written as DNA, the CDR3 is TGTGCCAGCAGTTTAAAGGGAGGGGACACCATATATTTT. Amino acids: CASSLKGGDTIYF.

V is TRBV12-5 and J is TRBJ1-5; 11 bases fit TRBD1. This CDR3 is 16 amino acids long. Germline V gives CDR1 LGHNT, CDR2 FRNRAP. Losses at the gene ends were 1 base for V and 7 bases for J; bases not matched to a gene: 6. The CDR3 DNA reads TGTGCTAGTGGTTTGGGGACAGGGGGCGCGCGACAGCCCCAGCATTTT. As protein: CASGLGTGGARQPQHF.

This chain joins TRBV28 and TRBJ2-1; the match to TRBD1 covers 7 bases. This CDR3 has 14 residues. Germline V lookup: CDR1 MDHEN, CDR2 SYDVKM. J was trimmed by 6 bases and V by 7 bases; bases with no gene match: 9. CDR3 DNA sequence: TGTGCCAGCACCCACAGGGGATCGGGCAATGAGCAGTTCTTC. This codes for CASTHRGSGNEQFF.

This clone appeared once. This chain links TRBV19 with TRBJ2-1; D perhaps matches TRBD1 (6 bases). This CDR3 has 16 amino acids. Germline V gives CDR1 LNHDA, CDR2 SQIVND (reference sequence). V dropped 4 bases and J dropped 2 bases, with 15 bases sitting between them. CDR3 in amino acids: CASSKKDRSPYNEQFF. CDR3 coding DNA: TGTGCCAGTAGTAAGAAGGACAGAAGTCCCTACAATGAGCAGTTCTTC.

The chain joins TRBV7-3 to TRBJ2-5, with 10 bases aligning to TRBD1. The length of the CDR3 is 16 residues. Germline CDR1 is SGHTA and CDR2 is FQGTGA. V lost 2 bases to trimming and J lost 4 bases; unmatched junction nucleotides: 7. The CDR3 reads CASSLSPTGGGETQYF. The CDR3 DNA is TGTGCCAGCAGCTTATCCCCGACAGGGGGCGGAGAGACCCAGTACTTC.

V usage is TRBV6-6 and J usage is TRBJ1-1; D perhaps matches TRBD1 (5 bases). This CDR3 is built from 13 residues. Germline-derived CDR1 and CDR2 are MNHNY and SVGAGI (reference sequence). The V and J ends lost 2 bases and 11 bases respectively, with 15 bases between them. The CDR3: CASSYNGEGMAFF. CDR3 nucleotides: TGTGCCAGCAGTTACAATGGGGAGGGGATGGCTTTCTTT.

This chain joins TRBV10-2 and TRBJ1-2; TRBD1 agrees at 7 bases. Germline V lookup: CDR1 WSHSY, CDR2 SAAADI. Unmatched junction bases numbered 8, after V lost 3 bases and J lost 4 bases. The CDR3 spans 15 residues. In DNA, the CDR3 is TGCGCCAGCAGTGACAGGGGGTATGGGGTCTATGGCTACACCTTC. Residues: CASSDRGYGVYGYTF.

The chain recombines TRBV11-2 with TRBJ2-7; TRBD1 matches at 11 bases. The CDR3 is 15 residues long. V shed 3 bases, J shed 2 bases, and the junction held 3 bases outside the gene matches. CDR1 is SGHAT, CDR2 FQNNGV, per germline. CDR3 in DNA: TGTGCCAGCAGCTTCAGGACAGGGGGCACCTACGAGCAGTACTTC. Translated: CASSFRTGGTYEQYF.

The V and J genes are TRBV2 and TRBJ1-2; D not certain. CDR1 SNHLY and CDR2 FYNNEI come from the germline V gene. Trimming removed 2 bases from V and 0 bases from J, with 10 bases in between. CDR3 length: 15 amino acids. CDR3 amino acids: CASSEREPANYGYTF. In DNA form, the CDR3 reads TGTGCCAGCAGTGAACGGGAGCCGGCTAACTATGGCTACACCTTC.

Here the CDR3 reads CASSQGRGLRTEAFF. The CDR3 DNA sequence: TGCGCCAGCAGCCAAGGCAGGGGGCTTAGAACTGAAGCTTTCTTT. The V gene is TRBV4-3, the J gene TRBJ1-1; 8 bases are shared with TRBD1. Trimming took 1 base from V and 5 from J; bases not matched to a gene: 6. This CDR3 contains 15 residues. CDR1 and CDR2 from the germline V gene are LGHNA and YSLEER.

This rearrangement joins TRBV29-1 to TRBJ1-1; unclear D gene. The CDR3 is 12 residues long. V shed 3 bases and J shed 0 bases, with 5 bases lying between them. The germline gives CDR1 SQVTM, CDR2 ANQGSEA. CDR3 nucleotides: TGCAGCGTTGAGTGGCTGAACACTGAAGCTTTCTTT. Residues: CSVEWLNTEAFF.

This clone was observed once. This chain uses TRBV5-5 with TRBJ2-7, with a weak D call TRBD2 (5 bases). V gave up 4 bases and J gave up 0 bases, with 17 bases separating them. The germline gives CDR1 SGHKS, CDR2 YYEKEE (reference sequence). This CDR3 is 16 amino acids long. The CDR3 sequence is CASSIALQLGSYEQYF. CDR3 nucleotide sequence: TGTGCCAGCAGCATTGCCCTCCAACTAGGCTCCTACGAGCAGTACTTC.

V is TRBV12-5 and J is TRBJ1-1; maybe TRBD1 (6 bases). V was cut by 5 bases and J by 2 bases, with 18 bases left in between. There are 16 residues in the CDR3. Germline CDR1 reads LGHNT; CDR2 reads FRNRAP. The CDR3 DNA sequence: TGTGCTAGTGGTCCCTGGTCCCCGGACAGAAACACTGAAGCTTTCTTT. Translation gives CASGPWSPDRNTEAFF.

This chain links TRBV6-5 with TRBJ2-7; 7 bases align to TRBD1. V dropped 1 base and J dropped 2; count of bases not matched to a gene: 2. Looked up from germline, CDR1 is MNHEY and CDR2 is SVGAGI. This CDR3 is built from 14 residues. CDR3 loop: CASSYLGQTYEQYF. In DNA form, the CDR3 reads TGTGCCAGCAGTTACTTGGGACAGACCTACGAGCAGTACTTC.

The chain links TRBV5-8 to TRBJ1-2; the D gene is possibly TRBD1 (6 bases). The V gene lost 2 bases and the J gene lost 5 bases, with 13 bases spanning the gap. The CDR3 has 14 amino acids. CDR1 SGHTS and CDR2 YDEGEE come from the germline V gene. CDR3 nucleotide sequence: TGTGCCAGCAGCTTCAGGGCAGGGGATTATGGCTACACCTTC. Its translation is CASSFRAGDYGYTF.

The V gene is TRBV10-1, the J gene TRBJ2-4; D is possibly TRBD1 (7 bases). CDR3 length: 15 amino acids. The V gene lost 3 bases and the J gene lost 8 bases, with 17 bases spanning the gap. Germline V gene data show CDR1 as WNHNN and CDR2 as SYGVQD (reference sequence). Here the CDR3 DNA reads TGCGCCAGCAGTGACGGGCAGGGGGAGGCTGACATTCAGTACTTC. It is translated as CASSDGQGEADIQYF.

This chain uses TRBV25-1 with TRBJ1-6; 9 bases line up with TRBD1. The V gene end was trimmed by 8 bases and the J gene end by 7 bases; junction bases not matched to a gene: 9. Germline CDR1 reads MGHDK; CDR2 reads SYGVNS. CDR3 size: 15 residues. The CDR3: CASSGGGQGNSPLHF. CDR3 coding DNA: TGTGCCAGCTCGGGAGGGGGACAGGGCAATTCACCCCTCCACTTT.

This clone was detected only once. The DNA for the CDR3 is TGTGCCAGCAGTGACAGGGGGCCCTATGGCTACACCTTC. Its protein product is CASSDRGPYGYTF. The chain recombines TRBV2 with TRBJ1-2, with 8 bases fitting TRBD1. The CDR3 totals 13 residues. The V segment lost 3 bases and the J segment 4 bases; nucleotides outside the gene matches: 1. The germline V gene encodes CDR1 SNHLY and CDR2 FYNNEI.

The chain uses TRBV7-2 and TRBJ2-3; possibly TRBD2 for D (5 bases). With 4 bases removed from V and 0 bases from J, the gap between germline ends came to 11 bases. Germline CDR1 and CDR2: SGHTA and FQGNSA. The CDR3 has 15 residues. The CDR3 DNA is TGTGCCAGCAGCTCTCACGGGGTTAGCACAGATACGCAGTATTTT. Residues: CASSSHGVSTDTQYF. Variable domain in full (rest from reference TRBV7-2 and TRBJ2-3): GAGVSQSPSNKVTEKGKDVELRCDPISGHTALYWYRQSLGQGLEFLIYFQGNSAPDKSGLPSDRFSAERTGGSVSTLTIQRTQQEDSAVYLCASSSHGVSTDTQYFGPGTRLTVL.

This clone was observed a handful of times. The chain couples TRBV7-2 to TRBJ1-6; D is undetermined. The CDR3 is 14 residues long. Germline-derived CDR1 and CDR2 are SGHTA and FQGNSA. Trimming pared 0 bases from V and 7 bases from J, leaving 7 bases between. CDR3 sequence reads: CASSLAWRNSPLHF. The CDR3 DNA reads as TGTGCCAGCAGCTTAGCGTGGCGGAATTCACCCCTCCACTTT.

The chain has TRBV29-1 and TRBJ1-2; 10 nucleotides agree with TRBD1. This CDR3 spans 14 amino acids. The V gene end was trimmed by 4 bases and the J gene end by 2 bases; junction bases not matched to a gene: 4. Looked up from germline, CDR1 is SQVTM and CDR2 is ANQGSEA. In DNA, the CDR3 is TGCAGCGTTGTCCGGACAGGGGGAAACTATGGCTACACCTTC. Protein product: CSVVRTGGNYGYTF. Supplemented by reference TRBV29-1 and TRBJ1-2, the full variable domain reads SAVISQKPSRDICQRGTSLTIQCQVDSQVTMMFWYRQQPGQSLTLIATANQGSEATYESGFVIDKFPISRPNLTFSTLTVSNMSPEDSSIYLCSVVRTGGNYGYTFGSGTRLTVV.

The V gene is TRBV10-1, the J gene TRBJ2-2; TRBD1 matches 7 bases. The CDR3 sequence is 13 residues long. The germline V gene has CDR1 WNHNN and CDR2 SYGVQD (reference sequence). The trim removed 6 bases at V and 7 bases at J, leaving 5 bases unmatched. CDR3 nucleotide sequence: TGCGCCAGCAGGAGGGGGCATGACGGGGAGCTGTTTTTT. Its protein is CASRRGHDGELFF.

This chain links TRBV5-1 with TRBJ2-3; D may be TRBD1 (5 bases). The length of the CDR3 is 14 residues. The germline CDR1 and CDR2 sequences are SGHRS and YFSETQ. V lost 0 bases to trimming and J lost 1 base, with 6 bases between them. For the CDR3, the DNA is TGCGCCAGCAGCTTGGGACAGCGCACAGATACGCAGTATTTT. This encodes CASSLGQRTDTQYF. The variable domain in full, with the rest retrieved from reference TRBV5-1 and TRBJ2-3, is KAGVTQTPRYLIKTRGQQVTLSCSPISGHRSVSWYQQTPGQGLQFLFEYFSETQRNKGNFPGRFSGRQFSNSRSEMNVSTLELGDSALYLCASSLGQRTDTQYFGPGTRLTVL.

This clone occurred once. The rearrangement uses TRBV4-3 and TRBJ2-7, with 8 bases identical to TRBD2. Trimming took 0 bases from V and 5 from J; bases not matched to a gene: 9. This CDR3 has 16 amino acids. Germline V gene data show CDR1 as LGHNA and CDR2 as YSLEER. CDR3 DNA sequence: TGCGCCAGCAGCCAAGATGGGCCAGCGGGGGTCGACGAGCAGTACTTC. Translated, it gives CASSQDGPAGVDEQYF.

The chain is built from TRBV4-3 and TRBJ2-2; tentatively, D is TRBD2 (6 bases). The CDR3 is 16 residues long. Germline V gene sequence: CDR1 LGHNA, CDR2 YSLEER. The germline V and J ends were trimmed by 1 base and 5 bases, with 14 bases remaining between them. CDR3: CASSQGYGGRTGELFF. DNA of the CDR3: TGCGCCAGCAGCCAAGGGTACGGTGGGAGGACCGGGGAGCTGTTTTTT.

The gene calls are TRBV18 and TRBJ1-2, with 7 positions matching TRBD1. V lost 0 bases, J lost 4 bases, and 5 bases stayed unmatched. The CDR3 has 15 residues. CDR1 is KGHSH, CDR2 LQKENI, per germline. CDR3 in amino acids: CASSPPADRRYGYTF. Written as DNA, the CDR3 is TGTGCCAGCTCACCACCGGCGGACAGGCGCTATGGCTACACCTTC.

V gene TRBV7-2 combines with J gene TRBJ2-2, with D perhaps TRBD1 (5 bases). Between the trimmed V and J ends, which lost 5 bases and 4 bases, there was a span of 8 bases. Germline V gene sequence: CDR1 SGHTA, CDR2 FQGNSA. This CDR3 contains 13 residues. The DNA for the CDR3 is TGTGCCAGCAGCCGACAGATCACCGGGGAGCTGTTTTTT. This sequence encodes CASSRQITGELFF.